This T cell receptor (beta chain) was recovered during a study of patients and donors after allogeneic stem cell transplantation (dated by TCRdb to about 2020). As regards this clonotype: Its specific antigen is unknown. Per-nucleotide qualities are absent, and no much larger clonotype sits a single base away.

The germline V gene supplies CDR1 SNHLY and CDR2 FYNNEI. The CDR3 sequence holds 14 residues, the cysteine and phenylalanine included. Only the CDR3 DNA stays, 42 bases, in frame from base 1. Trimming costs V 1 base and J 2 bases, and their ends lie 5 bases apart. The library was produced with RT-PCR. Sequencing was carried out with a NextSeq 550. Clones were called with MiXCR by TCRdb after fastp trimmed the public reads at Q25, and only in-frame beta chains were retained. Rows matching on CDR3 protein sequence are summarized as one entry with the most common DNA and genes. Within this sample are 920,000 or so distinct CDR3 sequences, with more than 15% of them counted one time only. Jointly, the top ten make up under 6.5% of the sample.

The source material was blood, either unsorted or a sorted T cell fraction (not recorded which). The receptor was derived from a human donor who was either an allogeneic HSCT recipient or a stem cell or donor lymphocyte infusion donor (not recorded which). It is not recorded whose cells these are; they may come from a transplant donor. The chain is assembled from TRBV2 and TRBJ2-2, with the D segment identity uncertain. The DNA is TGTGCCAGCAGTGAAGGGCTTAACACCGGGGAGCTGTTTTTT. Its translation reads: CASSEGLNTGELFF.